This T cell receptor beta chain is from a study of identical twins. Every donor was a healthy Caucasian. Between the trimmed V and J ends, which lost 2 bases and 0 bases, there was a span of 7 bases. There are 15 residues in the CDR3. Template switching, a step in the protocol, added a universal primer site, and cDNA carried unique molecular identifiers. TCRdb independently ran MiXCR on the 5' RACE reads; one entry per CDR3 protein. The sample has about 570,000 distinct CDR3 sequences, roughly 9.9% seen once. The same data also contributed to another study, on yellow fever vaccine responses in identical twins.

The sequence was collected from a woman aged 18-30 years in good health. The sequenced sample consisted of PBMCs. The chain joins TRBV12-3 or TRBV12-4 to TRBJ1-4, with D uncertain. The CDR3 is CASSLTAATNEKLFF. The DNA of the CDR3 is TGTGCCAGCAGTTTAACGGCAGCAACTAATGAAAAACTGTTTTTT.